This TCR beta chain was found in a study of blood T cell repertoires in COVID-19. Study-level background: COVID-19 samples collected from the United States, Italy and Spain covered acute and convalescent phases. PBMCs, B-cell-depleted T cells, or T cells were the source of the cDNA or gDNA that made up the material.

Trimming stripped 1 base from V and 6 bases from J, with 13 bases between. CDR1 and CDR2 from the germline V gene are MNHEY and SMNVEV (reference sequence). The CDR3 is made up of 14 amino acids. In Seattle, patients joined the study during active infection and were tracked longitudinally. Profiled with immunoSEQ multiplex PCR; TCRdb holds only in-frame clones, not every one. This table has roughly 150,000 clones, roughly 86% appearing once. This TCR derives from a woman older than 75 with COVID-19, enrolled during active disease. The sequencing input was peripheral blood. V and J are TRBV27 and TRBJ2-7; D is undetermined. In DNA, the CDR3 is TGTGCCAGCAGTTTATTTTATGGGCTGGGCGAGCAGTACTTC. Encoded protein: CASSLFYGLGEQYF.